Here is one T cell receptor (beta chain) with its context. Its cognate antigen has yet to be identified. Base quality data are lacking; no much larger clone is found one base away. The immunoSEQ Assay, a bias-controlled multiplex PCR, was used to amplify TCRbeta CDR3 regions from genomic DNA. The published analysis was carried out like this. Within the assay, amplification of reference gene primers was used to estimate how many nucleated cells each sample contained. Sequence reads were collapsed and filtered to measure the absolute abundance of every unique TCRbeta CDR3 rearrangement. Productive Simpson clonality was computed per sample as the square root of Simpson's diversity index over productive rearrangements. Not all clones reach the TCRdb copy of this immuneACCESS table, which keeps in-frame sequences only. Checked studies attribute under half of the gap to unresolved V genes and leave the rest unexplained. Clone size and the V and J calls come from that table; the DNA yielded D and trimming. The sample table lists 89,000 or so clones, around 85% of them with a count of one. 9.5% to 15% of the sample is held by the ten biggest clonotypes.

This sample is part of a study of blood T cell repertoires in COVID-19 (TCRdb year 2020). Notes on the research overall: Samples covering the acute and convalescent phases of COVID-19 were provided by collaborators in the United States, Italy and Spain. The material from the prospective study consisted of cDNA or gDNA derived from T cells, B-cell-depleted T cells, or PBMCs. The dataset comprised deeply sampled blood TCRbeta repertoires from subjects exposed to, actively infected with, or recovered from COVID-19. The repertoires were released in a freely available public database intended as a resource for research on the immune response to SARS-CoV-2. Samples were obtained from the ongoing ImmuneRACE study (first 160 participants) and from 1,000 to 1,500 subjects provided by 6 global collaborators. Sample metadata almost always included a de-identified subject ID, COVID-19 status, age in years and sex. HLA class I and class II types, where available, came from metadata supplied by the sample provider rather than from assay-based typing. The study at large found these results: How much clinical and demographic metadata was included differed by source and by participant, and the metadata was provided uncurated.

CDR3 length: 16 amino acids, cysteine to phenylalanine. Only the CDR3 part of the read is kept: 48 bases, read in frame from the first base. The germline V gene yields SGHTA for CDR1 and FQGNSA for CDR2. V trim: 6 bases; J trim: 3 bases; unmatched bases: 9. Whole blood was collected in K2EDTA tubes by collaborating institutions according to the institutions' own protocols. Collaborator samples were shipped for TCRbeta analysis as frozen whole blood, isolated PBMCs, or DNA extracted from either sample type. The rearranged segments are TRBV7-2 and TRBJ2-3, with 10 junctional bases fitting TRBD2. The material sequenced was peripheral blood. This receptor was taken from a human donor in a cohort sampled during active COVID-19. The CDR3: CASSSIAGGMTDTQYF. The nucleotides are TGTGCCAGCAGTTCCATAGCGGGGGGTATGACAGATACGCAGTATTTT.